This TCR beta chain was sequenced for a study of regulatory T cells in long-lasting Graves disease. Broader study findings: The sample size was small, and this may have reduced accuracy. Patients with persistent Graves' had lower TCR diversity than newly diagnosed patients.

Time point specified: persistent/refractory GD, antithyroid drugs over 5 years with positive TRAb. RNA isolated from PBMCs was used to make the TCR library. The guidelines of the American Thyroid Association were the basis for diagnosing Graves' disease. To make TCR beta libraries, researchers used iRepertoire HTBI primers and Arm-PCR of CDR3 regions. TCRdb analysed the multiplex PCR reads with MiXCR anew, one entry per CDR3 protein. The profile shows 350,000 to 450,000 distinct CDR3 sequences, 20% of them singletons. Comments on this clonotype: The target antigen is unknown.

Here the sequenced sample was peripheral blood mononuclear cells (PBMCs), taken when the disease was refractory, from a patient treated with antithyroid drugs. The receptor comes from a female donor with Graves disease.

The CDR3 is CASSHDATQPGLAGGNSYEQYF. The CDR3 region has the DNA TGCGCCAGCAGCCACGACGCGACCCAACCGGGACTAGCGGGAGGAAACTCCTACGAGCAGTACTTC. The genes are TRBV4-3 and TRBJ2-7; 15 nucleotides agree with TRBD2. J lost 0 bases, V lost 3 bases, and 18 bases had no gene match. Germline V gives CDR1 LGHNA, CDR2 YSLEER. CDR3 size: 22 residues.